The TCR beta chain under discussion was sequenced for a study of cytomegalovirus exposure and HLA in healthy donors. Both 60 Vbeta primers and 13 Jbeta primers went into the PCR. TCRdb keeps only in-frame clones here, not all; method: immunoSEQ multiplex PCR. The sample lists over 150,000 clones, roughly 82% occurring once. The origin of this receptor is a girl aged 2-15 years in good health and CMV-seropositive. Sequenced material: PBMCs.

The chain's CDR3 is CASSLFVGSADTQYF. CDR3 nucleotides: TGTGCCAGCAGCTTGTTCGTTGGGAGTGCAGATACGCAGTATTTT. This chain links TRBV5-5 with TRBJ2-3; possibly TRBD2 for D (5 bases). Germline V gene sequence: CDR1 SGHKS, CDR2 YYEKEE (reference sequence). V was cut by 1 base and J by 4 bases, with 13 bases left in between. The CDR3 runs to 15 residues.